The TCR beta chain under discussion was sequenced for a study of beta chain features in type 1 diabetes (dated by TCRdb to 2017 to 2018). With respect to the entire study: Mean age, gender distribution, total cell number and subset yield did not differ between patients and healthy donors. The study compared the TCRB repertoires of sorted circulating CD4+ T cell subsets in recently diagnosed type 1 diabetes patients with those in matched healthy donors. Across all samples, around 100 million sorted cells were examined, and cell number per subset correlated strongly with RNA yield. Regulatory and stem cell-like memory subsets were isolated from only 8 patients and about eight healthy donors, whereas naive and central memory subsets came from all 30 or so donors. Beyond this particular receptor, the publication reports: Because cDNA was sequenced instead of genomic DNA, activated cells with high expression could be over-represented, although the groups did not differ in activation or CD3 levels. A moderate but significant shortening of TCRB CDR3 length was observed in type 1 diabetes patients in all four CD4+ subsets. Fewer insertions and more nucleotide deletions at VDJ recombination sites were observed in patients with type 1 diabetes, implying thymic rearrangement abnormalities. Naive, central memory and regulatory TCRB repertoires appeared more similar among patients than among healthy donors. PCR may preferentially amplify shorter templates, but because patient and control samples were amplified and corrected together, any resulting skew would affect both groups equally. Because small numbers of individuals were included in the HLA sub-analyses, any influence of HLA type on TCRB rearrangement was left unresolved.

Its CDR3 holds 17 amino acids, cysteine through phenylalanine. The sequence is cut down to CDR3 DNA, 51 bases in frame from base 1. Comments on this clone: Its antigen is not yet known. No much larger clone exists at a distance of one base, and base qualities are not known.

Each donor gave one peripheral blood draw, averaging approximately 0.12 L, which was collected into heparinised tubes. A BD FACSAria II and a panel including CD45RO, CCR7, CD25, CD127, CD95 and CD27 were used to sort naive, central memory, regulatory and stem cell-like memory CD4+ T cells. Every sorted population had a purity above 95%. Right away, PBMCs were isolated by Lymphoprep density gradient centrifugation and were stained directly, with no culture step. To minimize batch effects, samples were stained and sorted in pairs, one healthy donor with one patient per experiment. The entire isolated RNA was reverse transcribed using the High Capacity cDNA Reverse Transcription Kit, and thus expressed TCRB transcripts were sequenced. Deep immunoSEQ sequencing was performed on naive, central memory and regulatory T cell samples, with an average of roughly 3.6 million total reads per sample. Sorted cells were lysed in RLT buffer and RNA was extracted with DNase-treated RNeasy Micro or Mini kits, depending on cell number. To prevent cross-contamination, every cell subset was processed on its own, while patient and healthy donor samples were processed together. Using the immunoSEQ multiplex PCR, TCRB sequences were amplified from cDNA into 87-bp fragments spanning the CDR3 region. The amplicons were sequenced using the Illumina HiSeq platform. The original methods were these. Synthetic template baselines were used to correct PCR bias computationally, reads within Hamming distance 2 were collapsed, and singletons that could not be merged were discarded. Reads were aligned to IMGT to assign V, D and J genes, CDR3 length, and insertions or deletions at six rearrangement sites. Clonotype counts were normalized to sorted cell number within each subset before computing true diversity and Gini coefficients with the tcR R package. Repertoire sharing was quantified using the overlap coefficient calculated on TCRB nucleotide sequences. In its TCRdb copy, this immuneACCESS table keeps in-frame sequences only and misses some clones. Where compared with another copy, unresolved V genes explain less than half of these, and the others have no known cause. The V and J calls and clone size were taken over from that table, and D and trimming were inferred from the DNA. The sample data list almost 350,000 clones, and about a tenth of these were observed just once. The leading ten clones occupy about 1% of the sample.

This TCR came from a man aged 25-45 years with type 1 diabetes. Input material: central memory CD4+ T cells from blood. The rearrangement combines TRBV12-2 with TRBJ1-5; the table assigns TRBD1, which was not confirmed against the DNA. TRBV12-2 is labeled a pseudogene. The base sequence is TGTGCAAGTCGCTTAGCGACAGGACAGGGGGACTCTCAGCCCCAGCATTTT. It encodes CASRLATGQGDSQPQHF.